The entry below gives a single TCR beta chain sequence along with its context. Its antigen is unknown. This may stem from a read error, because a much larger clone lies one nucleotide away. The sample originates from a study of blood T cells in healthy people across ages. Study-wide results and limits: A strong correlation was found between TCR beta diversity and the percentage of naive T cells.

Combining a sample-barcoded 5' primer with a J-beta primer mix, a second PCR ran for 7 to 11 cycles. Researchers report that a template-switch adaptor with 12 random nucleotides tagged each cDNA molecule. TCRdb itself ran the 5' RACE reads through MiXCR, one entry per CDR3 protein. The sample lists around 1,500,000 distinct CDR3 sequences; 28% were seen once. The receptor comes from a young woman in good health. The sequenced sample was blood.

The chain's CDR3 is CASIPVHREGNEQFF. DNA of the CDR3: TGTGCCAGCATCCCGGTGCACAGGGAAGGCAATGAGCAGTTCTTC. V is TRBV28 and J is TRBJ2-1, with D possibly TRBD1 on 6 matching bases. Germline CDR1 and CDR2: MDHEN and SYDVKM. This CDR3 is 15 amino acids long. V was cut by 7 bases and J by 6 bases, with 19 bases left in between.